The present TCR beta chain was sequenced within a study of T cells in Graves' hyperthyroidism and ophthalmopathy. Study-wide findings and caveats: Among thyroid clonotypes expanded above 0.001, most also appeared in blood. Researchers report that a 13 V-J model separated ophthalmopathy from stable hyperthyroidism.

The CDR3 sequence is 15 residues long. V lost 3 bases and J 4 bases, leaving 15 bases between the germline ends. Germline V gene data show CDR1 as LGHNT and CDR2 as FRNRAP. This clonotype has ten or more counts. Its antigen is unknown. The TCR beta CDR3 regions underwent amplification using RNA transcripts as the source. During a first-round RT-PCR of the TCR CDR3, the HTBI primer set was used. Each CDR3 protein gets one entry after TCRdb re-called the multiplex PCR reads with MiXCR. The table shows 400,000 to 500,000 distinct CDR3 sequences, with under 15% occurring only once. The source is a man aged 18 to 29 with Graves' ophthalmopathy. The chain carries TRBV12-5 and TRBJ2-5; a weak D match, TRBD2 (5 bases). Specimen: blood. This chain's CDR3 is CASGFGNGVGETQYF. For the CDR3, the DNA is TGTGCTAGTGGTTTCGGTAACGGGGTAGGAGAGACCCAGTACTTC.